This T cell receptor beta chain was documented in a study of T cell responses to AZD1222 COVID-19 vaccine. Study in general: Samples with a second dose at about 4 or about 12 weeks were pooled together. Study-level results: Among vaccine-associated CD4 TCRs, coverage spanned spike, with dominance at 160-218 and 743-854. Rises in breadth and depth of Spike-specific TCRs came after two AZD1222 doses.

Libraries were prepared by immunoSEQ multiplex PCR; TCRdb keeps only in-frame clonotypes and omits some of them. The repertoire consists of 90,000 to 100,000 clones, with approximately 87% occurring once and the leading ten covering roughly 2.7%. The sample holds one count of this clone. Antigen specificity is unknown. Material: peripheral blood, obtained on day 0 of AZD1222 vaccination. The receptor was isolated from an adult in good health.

The CDR3 region has the DNA TGTGCCAGCCGCGACTCTGGGGAAGGAAAACTGTTTTTT. It translates to CASRDSGEGKLFF. This chain uses TRBV19 with TRBJ1-4; D unresolved. The CDR3 covers 13 residues. The V and J ends lost 9 bases and 10 bases respectively, with 18 bases between them. Germline CDR1 and CDR2: LNHDA and SQIVND (reference sequence).